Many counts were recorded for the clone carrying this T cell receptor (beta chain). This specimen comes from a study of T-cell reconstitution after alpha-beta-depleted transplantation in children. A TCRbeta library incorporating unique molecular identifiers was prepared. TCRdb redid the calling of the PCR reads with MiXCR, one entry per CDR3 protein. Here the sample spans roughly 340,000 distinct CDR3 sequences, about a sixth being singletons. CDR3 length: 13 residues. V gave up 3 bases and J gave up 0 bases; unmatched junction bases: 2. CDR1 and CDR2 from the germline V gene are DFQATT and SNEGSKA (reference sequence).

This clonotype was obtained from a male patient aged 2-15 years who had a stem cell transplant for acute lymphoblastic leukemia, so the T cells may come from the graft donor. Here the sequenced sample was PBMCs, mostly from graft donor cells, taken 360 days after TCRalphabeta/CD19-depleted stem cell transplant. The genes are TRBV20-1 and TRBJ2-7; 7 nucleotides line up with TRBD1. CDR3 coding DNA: TGCAGTGCTAGTGGGACAGTCTCCTACGAGCAGTACTTC. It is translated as CSASGTVSYEQYF.